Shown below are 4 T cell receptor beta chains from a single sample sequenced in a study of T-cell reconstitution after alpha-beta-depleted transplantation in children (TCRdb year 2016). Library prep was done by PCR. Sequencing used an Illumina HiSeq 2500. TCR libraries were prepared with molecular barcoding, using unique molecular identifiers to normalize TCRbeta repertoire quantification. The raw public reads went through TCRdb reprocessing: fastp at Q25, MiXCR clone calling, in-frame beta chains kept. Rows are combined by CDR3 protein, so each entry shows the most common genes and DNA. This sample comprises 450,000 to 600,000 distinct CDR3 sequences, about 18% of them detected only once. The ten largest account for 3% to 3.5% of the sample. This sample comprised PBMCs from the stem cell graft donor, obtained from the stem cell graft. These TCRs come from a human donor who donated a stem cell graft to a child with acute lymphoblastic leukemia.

This chain's CDR3 is CASSPRETSAYNEQFF. CDR3 coding DNA: TGTGCCAGCAGCCCAAGGGAGACTAGCGCCTACAATGAGCAGTTCTTC. V is TRBV9 and J is TRBJ2-1, with 8 bases that match TRBD2. The V gene's germline CDR1 is SGDLS and CDR2 YYNGEE. V trimming: 4 bases; J trimming: 2 bases; junction bases outside the gene matches: 8. The CDR3 is made up of 16 amino acids.

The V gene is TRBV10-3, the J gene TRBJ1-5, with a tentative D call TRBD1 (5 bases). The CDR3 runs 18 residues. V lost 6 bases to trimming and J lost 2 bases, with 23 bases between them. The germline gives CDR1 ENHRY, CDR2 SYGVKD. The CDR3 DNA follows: TGTGCCATCAGCGCGATCGGGACTGTACTTGTGGGCAATCAGCCCCAGCATTTT. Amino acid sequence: CAISAIGTVLVGNQPQHF.

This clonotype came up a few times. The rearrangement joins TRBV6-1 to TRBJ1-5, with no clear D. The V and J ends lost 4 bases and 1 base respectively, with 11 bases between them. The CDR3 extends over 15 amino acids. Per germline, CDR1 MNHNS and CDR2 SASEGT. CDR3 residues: CASSGRSGSNQPQHF. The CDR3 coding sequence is TGTGCCAGCAGTGGACGTTCGGGGAGCAATCAGCCCCAGCATTTT.

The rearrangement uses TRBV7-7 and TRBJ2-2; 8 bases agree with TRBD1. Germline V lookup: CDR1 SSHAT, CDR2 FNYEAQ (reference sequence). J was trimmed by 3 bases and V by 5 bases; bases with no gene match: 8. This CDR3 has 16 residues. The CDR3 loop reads CASSPYGTGDTGELFF. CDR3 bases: TGTGCCAGCAGCCCCTACGGGACAGGAGACACCGGGGAGCTGTTTTTT.